This T cell receptor (beta chain) was documented in a study of cytotoxic CD8 clonotypes in ibrutinib-treated CLL. Study-level points and caveats: Public clonotypes, an uncommon group, contracted or remained stable on treatment.

Germline V gene lookup returns CDR1 SGHAT and CDR2 FQNNGV. The germline V and J ends were trimmed by 3 bases and 6 bases, with 2 bases remaining between them. This CDR3 is 11 amino acids long. Remarks on this clone: The target antigen is unknown.

Clones were read by immunoSEQ multiplex PCR, and TCRdb kept only the in-frame ones, dropping some. The data show roughly 76,000 clones, around 82% seen once. The chain links TRBV11-2 to TRBJ2-2; D not certain. This clonotype was sampled from a human donor with chronic lymphocytic leukemia. Material: PBMCs, obtained at disease progression, from a patient treated with ibrutinib. CDR3 coding DNA: TGTGCCAGCAGCTTCCCCGGGGAGCTGTTTTTT. Amino acids: CASSFPGELFF.